What follows are 4 T cell receptor beta chains derived from one specimen sequenced in a study of cytomegalovirus exposure and HLA in healthy donors. The PCR had 60 Vbeta and 13 Jbeta primers. The table came from immunoSEQ multiplex PCR; TCRdb's copy has only in-frame clones and leaves some out. The sample carries about 150,000 clones, about 80% recorded once. Input material: PBMCs. The receptors shown here come from a man aged 30-40 years in good health and CMV-seropositive.

This sequence joins TRBV7-9 and TRBJ2-5; no firm D call. The V end was cut by 3 bases, the J end by 1 base, with 9 bases between. Germline CDR1 is SEHNR and CDR2 is FQNEAQ (reference sequence). The length of the CDR3 is 14 residues. CDR3 coding DNA: TGTGCCAGCAGCTTCTCCAGTCCCCAAGAGACCCAGTACTTC. Its protein is CASSFSSPQETQYF.

This chain uses TRBV6-5 with TRBJ2-5; maybe TRBD2 (7 bases). V was pared by 0 bases and J by 8 bases, with 16 bases between. Germline loops: CDR1 MNHEY, CDR2 SVGAGI. The CDR3 has 15 amino acids. Written as DNA, the CDR3 is TGTGCCAGCAGTTACTCCCGACTAGGGGGGGAAACCCAGTACTTC. Amino acid sequence: CASSYSRLGGETQYF.

The chain recombines TRBV27 with TRBJ2-7; 9 nucleotides align to TRBD1. Unmatched junction bases numbered 1, after V lost 4 bases and J lost 3 bases. Germline CDR1 is MNHEY and CDR2 is SMNVEV (reference sequence). This CDR3 is built from 13 residues. CDR3: CASSWGQGYEQYF. The DNA of the CDR3 is TGTGCCAGCAGTTGGGGACAGGGCTACGAGCAGTACTTC.

The chain recombines TRBV6-5 with TRBJ2-7; D is uncertain. This CDR3 comprises 13 residues. Trimming stripped 0 bases from V and 3 bases from J, with 6 bases between. CDR1 is MNHEY and CDR2 is SVGAGI in the germline V gene. Written as DNA, the CDR3 is TGTGCCAGCAGTTACTCAGAGAACTACGAGCAGTACTTC. Encoded protein: CASSYSENYEQYF.